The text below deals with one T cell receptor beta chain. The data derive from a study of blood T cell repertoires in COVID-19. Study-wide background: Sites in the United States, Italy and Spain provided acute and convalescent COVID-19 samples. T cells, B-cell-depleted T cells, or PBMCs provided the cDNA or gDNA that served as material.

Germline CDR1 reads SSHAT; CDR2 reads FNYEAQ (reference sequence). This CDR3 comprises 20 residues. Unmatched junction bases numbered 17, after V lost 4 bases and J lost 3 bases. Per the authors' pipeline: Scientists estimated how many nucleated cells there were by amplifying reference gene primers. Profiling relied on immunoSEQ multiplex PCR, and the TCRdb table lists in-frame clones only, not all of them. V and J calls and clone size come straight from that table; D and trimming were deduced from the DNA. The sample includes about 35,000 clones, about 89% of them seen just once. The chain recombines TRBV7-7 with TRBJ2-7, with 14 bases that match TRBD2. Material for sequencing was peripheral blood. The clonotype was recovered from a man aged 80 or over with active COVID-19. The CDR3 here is CASSSSPDRGTSGRFYEQYF. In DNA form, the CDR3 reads TGTGCCAGCAGCTCCTCCCCGGACAGGGGGACTAGCGGGAGATTCTACGAGCAGTACTTC.